The sequence of this T cell receptor (beta chain) was determined in a study of T cell responses to AZD1222 COVID-19 vaccine. The CDR3 is 17 residues long. Germline-derived CDR1 and CDR2 are SGHTA and FQGNSA. Germline trimming cut 2 bases from V and 0 bases from J; bases unmatched to any gene: 5. Here immunoSEQ multiplex PCR was the method, and the copy in TCRdb shows in-frame clones only, minus some. Of roughly 99,000 clones in the sample, around nine tenths were seen once. Whole-study results and caveats: There were vaccine-associated CD4 TCRs across spike, dominant at 160-218 and 743-854. The study identified only five to seven AZD1222 recipients as seropositive at baseline. Donors were largely white British and mainly female; clonal diversity was possibly underestimated.

Pooled samples include second doses given at about 4 or 12 weeks. Note on this clone: Antigen unknown. The identical CDR3 is also encoded by other nucleotide sequences in the sample.

Here the sequenced sample was peripheral blood, taken 28 days after the second AZD1222 dose. The V call is TRBV7-2, the J call TRBJ2-1; 9 bases are shared with TRBD2. This receptor was obtained from an adult who received the AZD1222 COVID-19 vaccine. CDR3 in amino acids: CASSLLGLASSYNEQFF. CDR3 coding DNA: TGTGCCAGCAGCTTACTCGGACTAGCGAGCTCCTACAATGAGCAGTTCTTC.